Listed below are T cell receptor beta chains from one sample, sequenced in a study of Graves' ophthalmopathy and Graves' hyperthyroidism. TCRdb re-analysed the multiplex PCR reads in MiXCR, keeping a single row per CDR3 protein. This table holds about 620,000 distinct CDR3 sequences, 20% to 25% found once. The sequenced sample consisted of peripheral blood. The receptors here all came from a young woman with stable Graves' hyperthyroidism. Some clones in this sample may be carry-over from other donors' samples. CDR3s leave out the opening cysteine and the closing phenylalanine or tryptophan. Fields, in order: V gene, J gene, CDR3 protein.

V: TRBV6-1; J: TRBJ1-2; CDR3: ASSPTATNYGYT
V: TRBV6-1; J: TRBJ1-6; CDR3: ASSKGYPVRSPLH
V: TRBV12-3/TRBV12-4; J: TRBJ1-1; CDR3: ASSTRTGLTEAF
V: TRBV6-4; J: TRBJ2-2; CDR3: ASSDSTSGGTGELF
V: TRBV20-1; J: TRBJ2-7; CDR3: SARDPPSYEQY
V: TRBV28; J: TRBJ2-5; CDR3: ASSAGQGYQETQY
V: TRBV12-3/TRBV12-4; J: TRBJ2-5; CDR3: ASSLDGLSWETQY
V: TRBV6-1; J: TRBJ1-1; CDR3: VSSVGAF
V: TRBV10-3; J: TRBJ1-5; CDR3: AIGDRENQPQH
V: TRBV30; J: TRBJ2-7; CDR3: AWSATSALARQY
V: TRBV6-1; J: TRBJ1-6; CDR3: ASSDGQGGTRNSPLH
V: TRBV30; J: TRBJ1-1; CDR3: AWTRQGAEAF
V: TRBV6-2/TRBV6-3; J: TRBJ2-7; CDR3: ASSYRRDWEQY
V: TRBV6-1; J: TRBJ2-3; CDR3: ASSELASTDTQY
V: TRBV19; J: TRBJ2-5; CDR3: ASTNQETQY
V: TRBV3-1; J: TRBJ2-5; CDR3: ASSQTVLPETQY
V: TRBV2; J: TRBJ1-2; CDR3: ASSERGHPNYGYT
V: TRBV7-9; J: TRBJ2-7; CDR3: ASSIPEGRNSYEQY
V: TRBV28; J: TRBJ2-7; CDR3: ASSLLRKSEQY
V: TRBV20-1; J: TRBJ2-5; CDR3: SARITGLRETQY
V: TRBV9; J: TRBJ2-6; CDR3: ASSPGRLSGANVLT
V: TRBV27; J: TRBJ1-5; CDR3: ASSWGGFDQPQH
V: TRBV12-3/TRBV12-4; J: TRBJ1-1; CDR3: ASSYNGGAEAF
V: TRBV15; J: TRBJ2-7; CDR3: ATSSRGVSYEQY
V: TRBV29-1; J: TRBJ2-4; CDR3: SVEEPRGQNIQY
V: TRBV6-5; J: TRBJ1-2; CDR3: ASSYSGTSNYGYT
V: TRBV20-1; J: TRBJ1-5; CDR3: SAREGQGHWPQH
V: TRBV20-1; J: TRBJ1-5; CDR3: SARRGNSNQPQH
V: TRBV7-2; J: TRBJ1-5; CDR3: ASSLVAGVGGQPQH
V: TRBV4-1; J: TRBJ1-2; CDR3: ASSHVLEKVNYGYT
V: TRBV11-2; J: TRBJ2-2; CDR3: ASSLIRGQDGELF
V: TRBV3-1; J: TRBJ1-2; CDR3: ASSDRTGAGGYT
V: TRBV12-3/TRBV12-4; J: TRBJ2-4; CDR3: ASSLAQGAKNIQY
V: TRBV7-8; J: TRBJ1-2; CDR3: ASSPAGQGFNGYT
V: TRBV5-1; J: TRBJ1-1; CDR3: ATREGANTEAF
V: TRBV7-3; J: TRBJ2-7; CDR3: ASSLRHSGSYEQY
V: TRBV28; J: TRBJ1-6; CDR3: ASSIIQGAGSPLH
V: TRBV7-6; J: TRBJ2-5; CDR3: ASSLLLSRGGWQETQY
V: TRBV6-2/TRBV6-3; J: TRBJ1-5; CDR3: ASSYTGHENQPQH
V: TRBV5-1; J: TRBJ2-5; CDR3: ASSLFGTGAQETQY
V: TRBV20-1; J: TRBJ2-5; CDR3: SARTSGGAHQETQY
V: TRBV12-3/TRBV12-4; J: TRBJ2-5; CDR3: ASSLGTIETQY
V: TRBV20-1; J: TRBJ1-1; CDR3: SAGRTRGTEAF
V: TRBV6-1; J: TRBJ1-5; CDR3: AVGQAINQPQH
V: TRBV7-2; J: TRBJ2-7; CDR3: ASSLDTSPYEQY
V: TRBV6-1; J: TRBJ1-2; CDR3: ASSEGPTGNYGYT
V: TRBV20-1; J: TRBJ2-6; CDR3: SARDLGDSGANVLT
V: TRBV20-1; J: TRBJ2-7; CDR3: SAATPLRVQY
V: TRBV12-3/TRBV12-4; J: TRBJ1-6; CDR3: ASSSTDTRSPLH
V: TRBV12-3/TRBV12-4; J: TRBJ2-4; CDR3: ASSLASGGATKNIKY
V: TRBV3-1; J: TRBJ1-1; CDR3: ASKIGALNTEAF
V: TRBV6-1; J: TRBJ2-4; CDR3: ASRQGQGRDIQY
V: TRBV2; J: TRBJ1-1; CDR3: ASEGEGPEAF
V: TRBV6-1; J: TRBJ1-1; CDR3: AARDRGNTEAF
V: TRBV6-2/TRBV6-3; J: TRBJ1-3; CDR3: ASSYSREGALPVGNTIY
V: TRBV6-5; J: TRBJ1-1; CDR3: ASSSKPGGARNTEAF
V: TRBV6-5; J: TRBJ2-4; CDR3: ASSYLDRAKNIQY
V: TRBV5-6; J: TRBJ1-1; CDR3: ASRPSWGEAF
V: TRBV5-1; J: TRBJ2-7; CDR3: ASRVRTGPYEQY
V: TRBV7-9; J: TRBJ2-5; CDR3: ASSLLAGPFQETQY